These 7 T cell receptor beta chains originate from one sample sequenced in a study of T cell repertoires in cytomegalovirus infection. Their target antigens are unknown. TCRdb called the reads again in MiXCR, with one record for every CDR3 protein. Among about 900,000 distinct CDR3 sequences, roughly a third were seen once, and the ten largest hold about an eighth. Specimen: cultured CD8+ T cells from PBMCs, collected from culture after CMV antigen stimulation. These receptors all stem from a human donor in good health (CMV status not recorded). Some clones in this sample may be carry-over from other donors' samples.

In its sample, this clonotype was seen many times. CDR3 in DNA: TGTGCCAGCAGCCTCCGGACAGCTAGCACAGATACGCAGTATTTT. As protein: CASSLRTASTDTQYF. The rearrangement links TRBV7-8 to TRBJ2-3; TRBD1 might be the D (6 bases). The germline CDR1 and CDR2 sequences are SGHVS and FQNEAQ. V lost 5 bases and J 0 bases, leaving 12 bases between the germline ends. This CDR3 has 15 residues. The variable domain in full, completed from reference TRBV7-8 and TRBJ2-3, reads GAGVSQSPRYKVAKRGQDVALRCDPISGHVSLFWYQQALGQGPEFLTYFQNEAQLDKSGLPSDRFFAERPEGSVSTLKIQRTQQEDSAVYLCASSLRTASTDTQYFGPGTRLTVL.

This clonotype was detected many times. The chain recombines TRBV10-1 with TRBJ2-1; D not certain. V was trimmed by 6 bases and J by 2 bases, leaving 5 bases between them. The CDR3 consists of 12 residues. Germline V lookup: CDR1 WNHNN, CDR2 SYGVQD (reference sequence). The CDR3 loop is CASSLTYNEQFF. For the CDR3, the DNA is TGCGCCAGCAGCCTGACCTACAATGAGCAGTTCTTC.

This clonotype has a handful of counts. This chain joins TRBV4-3 and TRBJ2-1; 7 nucleotides line up with TRBD2. CDR3 length: 16 residues. Germline V gives CDR1 LGHNA, CDR2 YSLEER. V shed 0 bases, J shed 5 bases, and the junction held 7 bases outside the gene matches. CDR3 loop: CASSQELASGNNEQFF. The CDR3 DNA is TGCGCCAGCAGCCAAGAATTGGCTAGCGGAAACAATGAGCAGTTCTTC.

The V call is TRBV6-6, the J call TRBJ1-4, with 8 bases fitting TRBD1. CDR1 MNHNY and CDR2 SVGAGI come from the germline V gene (reference sequence). The CDR3 length is 15 residues. Trimming removed 4 bases from V and 3 bases from J; junction bases left unmatched: 4. As DNA, the CDR3 is TGTGCCAGCAGTTTTTGGACAGGGCCTAATGAAAAACTGTTTTTT. Protein: CASSFWTGPNEKLFF.

This clonotype turned up a few times. The chain uses TRBV7-9 and TRBJ2-7; D perhaps matches TRBD1 (6 bases). This CDR3 comprises 14 residues. Trimming stripped 2 bases from V and 0 bases from J, with 8 bases between. Germline V CDR1 and CDR2: SEHNR, FQNEAQ (reference sequence). Here the CDR3 reads CASSLSGVSYEQYV. The CDR3 DNA follows: TGTGCCAGCAGCTTATCAGGGGTCTCCTACGAGCAGTACGTC.

This chain uses TRBV10-3 with TRBJ2-1; perhaps TRBD2 as D (6 bases). Trimming took 6 bases from V and 8 from J, leaving 11 bases between them. Germline assignment: CDR1 ENHRY and CDR2 SYGVKD. This CDR3 contains 12 residues. CDR3 region: CAISPEGYEQFF. The DNA of the CDR3 is TGTGCCATCAGCCCGGAGGGATATGAGCAGTTCTTC.

The chain is built from TRBV6-5 and TRBJ1-5, with TRBD1 as a possible D gene (6 bases). The CDR3 contains 16 residues. V was cut by 2 bases and J by 0 bases, with 11 bases left in between. Germline values: CDR1 MNHEY, CDR2 SVGAGI. Here the CDR3 DNA reads TGTGCCAGCAGTTACGACAGGACTATTAGCAATCAGCCCCAGCATTTT. Protein product: CASSYDRTISNQPQHF.